The 11 T cell receptor beta chains below come from one sample, sequenced in a study of CD8+CD57+ T cells in acquired aplastic anemia. The TCR beta profiling, which covered VDJ combination and CDR3 sequence, was carried out using genomic DNA as the template. TCRdb reprocessed the reads with MiXCR, giving one entry per CDR3 protein. The data contain 90,000 to 130,000 distinct CDR3 sequences, roughly 51% of them singletons. What was sequenced was sorted CD4+, CD8+, or CD8+CD57+ T cells (not recorded which) from PBMCs. All receptors come from a human donor in good health, serving as a control.

This clonotype was observed a few times. The chain carries TRBV6-1 and TRBJ2-7, with TRBD2 matching 12 bases. Unmatched junction bases numbered 4, after V lost 2 bases and J lost 5 bases. CDR1 and CDR2 from the germline V gene are MNHNS and SASEGT. This CDR3 has 15 amino acids. The CDR3 here is CASSELAGGLDEQYF. The DNA for the CDR3 is TGTGCCAGCAGTGAACTAGCGGGGGGGCTTGACGAGCAGTACTTC.

In this sample, this clonotype turned up many times. This chain joins TRBV5-1 and TRBJ2-3; D may be TRBD1 or TRBD2 (6 bases each). The CDR3 spans 14 residues. V lost 0 bases to trimming and J lost 2 bases, with 7 bases between them. Germline values: CDR1 SGHRS, CDR2 YFSETQ. The CDR3 DNA reads TGCGCCAGCAGCTTGGGGGGGGCCACAGATACGCAGTATTTT. Protein product: CASSLGGATDTQYF.

This sequence joins TRBV5-1 and TRBJ2-1; 8 bases map to TRBD2. Germline assignment: CDR1 SGHRS and CDR2 YFSETQ. This CDR3 spans 15 amino acids. V shed 0 bases and J 6 bases; nucleotides not matched to a gene: 5. In DNA, the CDR3 is TGCGCCAGCAGCTTGGTTAGCGGGAATGTCAATGAGCAGTTCTTC. Translated, it gives CASSLVSGNVNEQFF.

This clonotype was found many times. The chain joins TRBV30 to TRBJ2-7; 8 positions agree with TRBD1. Losses at the gene ends were 2 bases for V and 6 bases for J; bases not matched to a gene: 3. Per the germline V gene, CDR1 is GTSNPN and CDR2 is SVGIG (reference sequence). The CDR3 totals 12 residues. The CDR3 is CAWSSTGVEQYF. The CDR3 DNA reads TGTGCCTGGAGTTCGACAGGGGTCGAGCAGTACTTC.

CDR3 residues: CASSADTDQPQHF. Written as DNA, the CDR3 is TGTGCCAGCAGCGCCGACACGGATCAGCCCCAGCATTTT. This sequence joins TRBV6-1 and TRBJ1-5; the D is unclear. Deletions cut 6 bases from V and 5 bases from J, with 11 bases between. This CDR3 is 13 amino acids long. Germline assignment: CDR1 MNHNS and CDR2 SASEGT.

This clonotype was observed at least ten times. V gene TRBV20-1 combines with J gene TRBJ1-4, with D hard to call. V lost 0 bases and J lost 10, with 12 bases in between. The V gene's germline CDR1 is DFQATT and CDR2 SNEGSKA (reference sequence). This CDR3 spans 13 amino acids. DNA for the CDR3: TGCAGTGCTAGAGATTTACAGTCAGGAAAACTGTTTTTT. Its translation: CSARDLQSGKLFF.

With regard to this clonotype: An end of the junction does not agree with germline; a read error may underlie this. CDR3 amino acids: CASAAGGHTGELFF. CDR3 nucleotides: TGCGCCAGCGCGGCGGGGGGCCACACCGGGGAGCTGTTTTTT. The genes are TRBV5-5 and TRBJ2-2; 8 positions match TRBD2. The CDR3 extends over 14 amino acids. Germline V CDR1 and CDR2: SGHKS, YYEKEE (reference sequence).

This clonotype occurred many times. The gene calls are TRBV20-1 and TRBJ1-1; 8 bases agree with TRBD1. V was clipped by 3 bases and J by 7 bases; unmatched bases: 10. The V gene's germline CDR1 is DFQATT and CDR2 SNEGSKA (reference sequence). The CDR3 loop spans 14 amino acids. CDR3 in DNA: TGCAGTGCTAGGGACAGGGAAGGTTGGTTTGAAGCTTTCTTT. Its translation is CSARDREGWFEAFF.

The rearrangement links TRBV12-3 or TRBV12-4 to TRBJ2-5; D may be TRBD1 (5 bases). CDR3 length equals 12 residues. Trimming shortened V by 6 bases and J by 5 bases, and 10 bases separated the two germline ends. CDR3 in amino acids: CASSRVFETQYF. The CDR3 nucleotides are TGTGCCAGCAGCAGGGTGTTTGAGACCCAGTACTTC.

This clonotype was detected many times. V is TRBV7-9 and J is TRBJ2-5; no reliable D call. This CDR3 region has 12 residues. Germline V gene sequence: CDR1 SEHNR, CDR2 FQNEAQ (reference sequence). Trimming shortened V by 2 bases and J by 2 bases, and 3 bases separated the two germline ends. Here the CDR3 reads CASSLRQETQYF. CDR3 in DNA: TGTGCCAGCAGCTTACGACAAGAGACCCAGTACTTC.

This clonotype was seen many times. The rearrangement links TRBV19 to TRBJ2-7, with a possible D match to TRBD2 (7 bases). CDR3 length: 15 amino acids. Trimming took off 5 bases at V and 3 bases at J, with 17 bases between the two ends. In germline, CDR1 is LNHDA, CDR2 SQIVND (reference sequence). CDR3 bases: TGTGCCAGTAGTTCGGGGGGCGGAACCTACTACGAGCAGTACTTC. This gives the protein CASSSGGGTYYEQYF.